These 23 T cell receptor beta chains were all obtained from the same sample, sequenced in a study of T cell responses to AZD1222 COVID-19 vaccine. Measured with immunoSEQ multiplex PCR; TCRdb has only the in-frame clones, and not every one. The table has roughly 140,000 clones, over 75% seen once. The input for sequencing was peripheral blood, taken on day 0 of AZD1222 vaccination. The receptor source for this set is an adult in good health.

This rearrangement joins TRBV7-3 to TRBJ2-5; D ambiguous. This CDR3 is 14 amino acids long. Trimming removed 5 bases at V and 0 bases at J, with 10 bases between. Germline-derived CDR1 and CDR2 are SGHTA and FQGTGA. CDR3 residues: CASSHRGHQETQYF. The DNA for the CDR3 is TGTGCCAGCAGCCACCGAGGACACCAAGAGACCCAGTACTTC.

This chain uses TRBV5-1 with TRBJ1-3, with TRBD1 matching over 7 bases. The CDR3 is 17 residues long. The J segment lost 0 bases and the V segment lost 4 bases, leaving 10 bases of the junction unmatched. In germline, CDR1 is SGHRS, CDR2 YFSETQ. The CDR3 DNA reads as TGCGCCAGCAGCGAGGACAGGAATTATCCCTCTGGAAACACCATATATTTT. Protein: CASSEDRNYPSGNTIYF.

This clone was detected once. The rearrangement joins TRBV3-1 (or the pseudogene TRBV3-2) to TRBJ1-1; D may be TRBD1 (6 bases). The CDR3 is 17 amino acids. Per the germline V gene, CDR1 is LGHDT and CDR2 is YNNKEL (reference sequence). The V end was cut by 0 bases, the J end by 1 base, with 15 bases between. In DNA form, the CDR3 reads TGTGCCAGCAGCCAAGATTTTCTTAGGACAGCGAACACTGAAGCTTTCTTT. It yields the protein CASSQDFLRTANTEAFF.

This sequence joins TRBV29-1 and TRBJ2-7; 7 nucleotides align to TRBD1. After removal of 1 base from V and 0 bases from J, the junction contained 6 bases not matched to a gene. Per germline, CDR1 SQVTM and CDR2 ANQGSEA. The CDR3 runs 15 residues. The CDR3 spells CSVEGDRATSYEQYF. CDR3 nucleotides: TGCAGCGTTGAAGGAGACAGGGCTACCTCCTACGAGCAGTACTTC.

The chain uses TRBV9 and TRBJ2-3, with TRBD2 matching 10 bases. This CDR3 is 16 amino acids long. Germline trimming cut 4 bases from V and 7 bases from J; bases unmatched to any gene: 12. Germline V gene sequence: CDR1 SGDLS, CDR2 YYNGEE. CDR3 sequence reads: CASSFPLAGSTNTQYF. The CDR3 DNA follows: TGTGCCAGCAGCTTCCCACTAGCGGGATCTACGAATACGCAGTATTTT.

The CDR3 DNA sequence: TGTGCCAGCGCTGCCTTCGAAGCTTTCTTT. Encoded protein: CASAAFEAFF. The chain links TRBV28 to TRBJ1-1, with D hard to call. The CDR3 is 10 residues long. V was clipped by 8 bases and J by 8 bases, with 9 bases between them. Germline CDR1 MDHEN, CDR2 SYDVKM.

The rearrangement links TRBV9 to TRBJ1-1, with 7 bases matching TRBD1. This CDR3 has 15 residues. Germline values: CDR1 SGDLS, CDR2 YYNGEE. With V trimmed by 0 bases and J by 3 bases, 5 bases remained unmatched. CDR3 protein: CASSVGAGGHTEAFF. CDR3 coding DNA: TGTGCCAGCAGCGTAGGGGCAGGGGGGCACACTGAAGCTTTCTTT. Complete variable domain (other parts from reference TRBV9 and TRBJ1-1): DSGVTQTPKHLITATGQRVTLRCSPRSGDLSVYWYQQSLDQGLQFLIQYYNGEERAKGNILERFSAQQFPDLHSELNLSSLELGDSALYFCASSVGAGGHTEAFFGQGTRLTVV.

V and J are TRBV11-3 and TRBJ2-5; 10 bases fit TRBD1. The CDR3 has 15 residues. CDR1 and CDR2 from the germline V gene are SGHNT and YENEEA. The V gene end was trimmed by 4 bases and the J gene end by 5 bases; junction bases not matched to a gene: 7. The CDR3 sequence is CASSSPGTGDETQYF. Here the CDR3 DNA reads TGTGCCAGCAGCTCGCCCGGGACAGGGGATGAGACCCAGTACTTC. The full variable domain, with the rest looked up from reference TRBV11-3 and TRBJ2-5, is EAGVVQSPRYKIIEKKQPVAFWCNPISGHNTLYWYLQNLGQGPELLIRYENEEAVDDSQLPKDRFSAERLKGVDSTLKIQPAELGDSAVYLCASSSPGTGDETQYFGPGTRLLVL.

The table lists this clone with a count of one. The rearrangement uses TRBV3-1 (or the pseudogene TRBV3-2) and TRBJ2-1; 11 bases agree with TRBD2. Germline assignment: CDR1 LGHDT and CDR2 YNNKEL (reference sequence). Losses at the gene ends were 4 bases for V and 5 bases for J; bases not matched to a gene: 7. CDR3 length equals 16 residues. As DNA, the CDR3 is TGTGCCAGCAGCCGAACACCGGGACTAGCGGACAATGAGCAGTTCTTC. As protein: CASSRTPGLADNEQFF.

The chain recombines TRBV6-2 or TRBV6-3 with TRBJ2-5; D perhaps matches TRBD1 (5 bases). The CDR3 covers 16 residues. V shed 2 bases and J shed 4 bases, with 17 bases lying between them. The germline V gene has CDR1 MNHEY and CDR2 SVGEGT. Here the CDR3 DNA reads TGTGCCAGCAGTTACGGGGTTAGGGGATTTGGAGAGACCCAGTACTTC. Protein product: CASSYGVRGFGETQYF.

The chain is built from TRBV15 and TRBJ2-1; 10 bases match TRBD2. This CDR3 region has 19 residues. The V gene's germline CDR1 is LNHNV and CDR2 YYDKDF (reference sequence). Trimming took 3 bases from V and 2 from J; bases not matched to a gene: 13. The DNA of the CDR3 is TGTGCCACCAGCAGGGGGGTGGGAACTAGCGGGACTCCCTACAATGAGCAGTTCTTC. Amino acids: CATSRGVGTSGTPYNEQFF.

The chain couples TRBV10-3 to TRBJ1-1; 8 bases fit TRBD1. V lost 4 bases, J lost 3 bases, and 10 bases stayed unmatched. CDR3 length equals 16 residues. Germline V gives CDR1 ENHRY, CDR2 SYGVKD. CDR3 coding DNA: TGTGCCATCAGTGTTGGCAGGGGGCGAGAGGACACTGAAGCTTTCTTT. This codes for CAISVGRGREDTEAFF.

Only a few counts were recorded for this clone. The chain has TRBV19 and TRBJ1-2, with a tentative D call TRBD1 (5 bases). The CDR3 sequence is 13 residues long. The germline V and J ends were trimmed by 3 bases and 4 bases, with 9 bases remaining between them. Germline lookup yields CDR1 LNHDA and CDR2 SQIVND (reference sequence). CDR3 in DNA: TGTGCCAGTAGTATGATAGGGACCTATGGCTACACCTTC. Translated: CASSMIGTYGYTF.

This CDR3 reads CASRTDTGVPTDTQYF. The CDR3, as DNA: TGTGCCAGCAGGACCGACACCGGGGTCCCCACAGATACGCAGTATTTT. The genes are TRBV27 and TRBJ2-3, with D maybe TRBD2 (5 bases). Germline CDR1 is MNHEY and CDR2 is SMNVEV (reference sequence). V shed 6 bases and J shed 2 bases, with 18 bases lying between them. This CDR3 comprises 16 residues.

CDR3 DNA: TGTGCCTGGAAACTCCGGAGGGACACTGAAGCTTTCTTT. It is translated as CAWKLRRDTEAFF. V gene TRBV30 combines with J gene TRBJ1-1; D gene unclear. The CDR3 runs 13 residues. The V end was cut by 4 bases, the J end by 3 bases, with 12 bases between. Germline CDR1 and CDR2: GTSNPN and SVGIG (reference sequence).

The V and J genes are TRBV19 and TRBJ2-4; D may be TRBD1 (6 bases). V lost 1 base to trimming and J lost 1 base, with 20 bases between them. The CDR3 has 19 residues. The germline V gene has CDR1 LNHDA and CDR2 SQIVND (reference sequence). CDR3 loop: CASSIATGTPTFAKNIQYF. CDR3 sequence (DNA): TGTGCCAGTAGTATAGCAACCGGGACACCCACTTTCGCCAAAAACATTCAGTACTTC.

This clone was detected a few times. This chain uses TRBV28 with TRBJ1-6; 7 nucleotides match TRBD1. The J segment lost 14 bases and the V segment lost 4 bases, leaving 8 bases of the junction unmatched. Germline-derived CDR1 and CDR2 are MDHEN and SYDVKM. The CDR3 runs to 13 residues. CDR3 nucleotide sequence: TGTGCCAGCAGTTCGACAGGGTATCGGGCCCTCCACTTT. It specifies CASSSTGYRALHF. The variable domain in full, completed from reference TRBV28 and TRBJ1-6, reads DVKVTQSSRYLVKRTGEKVFLECVQDMDHENMFWYRQDPGLGLRLIYFSYDVKMKEKGDIPEGYSVSREKKERFSLILESASTNQTSMYLCASSSTGYRALHFGNGTRLTVT.

The chain couples TRBV6-5 to TRBJ1-2, with no clear D. Germline V lookup: CDR1 MNHEY, CDR2 SVGAGI. V lost 6 bases, J lost 2 bases, and 13 bases lay in between. This CDR3 is 14 amino acids long. The CDR3 coding sequence is TGTGCCAGCAGCCGAGCGGACGGAAACTATGGCTACACCTTC. As protein: CASSRADGNYGYTF.

The chain recombines TRBV24-1 with TRBJ1-5; 10 bases match TRBD1. J gave up 4 bases and V 4 bases, and 12 bases lay outside the gene matches. Germline V lookup: CDR1 KGHDR, CDR2 SFDVKD. The CDR3 is 18 residues long. The CDR3 DNA reads TGTGCCACCAGTGAAGCGACAGGGGGCACGGGTGGTAATCAGCCCCAGCATTTT. Translated, it gives CATSEATGGTGGNQPQHF.

This chain joins TRBV3-1 (or the pseudogene TRBV3-2) and TRBJ1-2, with D uncertain. The germline gives CDR1 LGHDT, CDR2 YNNKEL (reference sequence). With 4 bases removed from V and 2 bases from J, the gap between germline ends came to 11 bases. The CDR3 consists of 14 residues. This chain's CDR3 is CASSPPGGNYGYTF. The CDR3 bases are TGTGCCAGCAGCCCGCCTGGAGGAAACTATGGCTACACCTTC.

V usage is TRBV18 and J usage is TRBJ2-2, with 8 bases matching TRBD2. The CDR3 has 12 residues. V shed 4 bases and J 10 bases; nucleotides not matched to a gene: 2. Germline CDR1 and CDR2: KGHSH and LQKENI. CDR3 region: CASSQLAEELFF. In DNA form, the CDR3 reads TGTGCCAGCTCACAACTAGCGGAGGAGCTGTTTTTT.

The genes are TRBV7-6 and TRBJ1-3, with TRBD1 identical over 7 bases. The V gene's germline CDR1 is SGHVS and CDR2 FNYEAQ. The CDR3 length is 16 residues. Losses at the gene ends were 0 bases for V and 0 bases for J; bases not matched to a gene: 2. CDR3 sequence (DNA): TGTGCCAGCAGCTTAGCTCCAGGGGGCTCTGGAAACACCATATATTTT. Protein product: CASSLAPGGSGNTIYF.

V usage is TRBV21-1 and J usage is TRBJ2-2; the table's D call, TRBD2, was not checked against the DNA. TRBV21-1 is marked as a pseudogene. The CDR3 length is 16 residues. The CDR3 loop is CASSKEAGANTGELFF. The DNA for the CDR3 is TGTGCCAGCAGCAAAGAGGCGGGTGCGAACACCGGGGAGCTGTTTTTT.